This note documents a single T cell receptor (beta chain) sequence. Its antigen remains unidentified. The sequenced fragment ends 3 residues before the CDR3 boundary, so the rest is inferred from the germline J gene. Different DNA sequences within this sample yield the same CDR3. Dot-blot hybridization genotyped cervical HPV amplified with MY09/MY11 PCR. Germline loops: CDR1 LNHDA, CDR2 SQIVND (reference sequence). The V end lost 4 bases, the J end lost 1 base, and 5 bases lay between the germline ends. The CDR3 runs to 12 residues. This sample is drawn from a study of T cells in women clearing cervical HPV infection. For the study at large: Case blood was drawn when the lesion was first found; control blood after infection became undetectable.

General study points: Effector/memory and HPV-specific T cells were not isolated, and association timing is unknown.

Average input was around 1,300 ng genomic DNA for immunoSEQ TCR beta CDR3 amplification. Only in-frame clones appear in the TCRdb table, and some are missing; sequencing was by immunoSEQ multiplex PCR. This sample contains 35,000 to 50,000 clones. This chain joins TRBV19 and TRBJ2-7; possible D gene TRBD1, 5 bases. This clonotype was sampled from a woman aged 18 to 69 with a cervical HPV16 infection that either progressed to CIN3+ or cleared (not recorded which). The sample was blood buffy coat. The CDR3 is CASSTGSYEQYF. The covered CDR3 bases are TGTGCCAGTAGTACAGGGTCCTACGAG.